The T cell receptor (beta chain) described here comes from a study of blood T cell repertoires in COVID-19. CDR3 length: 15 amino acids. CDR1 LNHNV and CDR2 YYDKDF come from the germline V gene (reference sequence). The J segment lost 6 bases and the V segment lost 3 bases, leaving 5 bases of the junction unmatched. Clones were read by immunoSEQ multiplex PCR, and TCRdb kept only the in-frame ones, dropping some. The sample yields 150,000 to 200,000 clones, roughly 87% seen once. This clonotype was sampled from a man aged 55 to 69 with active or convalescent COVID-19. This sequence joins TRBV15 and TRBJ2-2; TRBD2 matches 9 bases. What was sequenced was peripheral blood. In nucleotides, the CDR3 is TGTGCCACCAGCAGGGGGGGACTAGCCTCCGGGGAGCTGTTTTTT. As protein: CATSRGGLASGELFF.